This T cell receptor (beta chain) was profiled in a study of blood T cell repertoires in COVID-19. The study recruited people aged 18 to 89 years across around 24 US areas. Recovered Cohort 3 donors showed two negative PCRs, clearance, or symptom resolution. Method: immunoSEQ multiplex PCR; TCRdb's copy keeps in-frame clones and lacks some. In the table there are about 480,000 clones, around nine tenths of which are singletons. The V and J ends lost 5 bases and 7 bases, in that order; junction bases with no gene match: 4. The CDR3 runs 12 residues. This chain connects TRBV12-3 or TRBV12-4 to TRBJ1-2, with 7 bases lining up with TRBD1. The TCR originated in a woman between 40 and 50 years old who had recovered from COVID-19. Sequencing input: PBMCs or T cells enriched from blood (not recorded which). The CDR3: CASSQTGPGYTF. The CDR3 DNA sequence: TGTGCCAGCAGTCAGACAGGGCCTGGCTACACCTTC.